The 8 T cell receptor beta chains reported below all come from one sample, sequenced in a study of blood T cell repertoires in COVID-19 (dated by TCRdb to the early 2020s). The library came from the immunoSEQ multiplex PCR assay. Sourced from immuneACCESS, this table was stored by TCRdb with only in-frame sequences that have V and J called. A share of the clones is absent; for the studies checked, an unresolved V gene accounts for under half, and the remainder has no known explanation. The sample includes about 210,000 clones, with roughly 90% observed a single time. Together, the top ten hold 9% to 12% of the sample. The sample was PBMCs or T cells enriched from blood (not recorded which). The receptors come from a man younger than 35 with acute COVID-19.

In its sample, this clone was seen once. V and J are TRBV21-1 and TRBJ1-4; the table names TRBD1, a call not compared with the DNA. TRBV21-1 is noted as a pseudogene. The CDR3 runs to 16 residues. The CDR3 DNA is TGTGCCAGCAGCACAGGGACAGACCCAACTAATGAAAAACTGTTTTTT. Protein sequence: CASSTGTDPTNEKLFF.

The chain employs TRBV6-5 and TRBJ1-5, with D tentatively TRBD1 (6 bases). Germline CDR1 is MNHEY and CDR2 is SVGAGI. V was cut by 6 bases and J by 3 bases, with 12 bases left in between. This CDR3 spans 14 amino acids. The CDR3 coding sequence is TGTGCCAGCAGCCCCGGGACACACAATCAGCCCCAGCATTTT. Translating it yields CASSPGTHNQPQHF.

This chain connects TRBV7-9 to TRBJ1-4; 9 bases are a match to TRBD1. There are 15 residues in the CDR3. Germline lookup yields CDR1 SEHNR and CDR2 FQNEAQ (reference sequence). V shed 5 bases, J shed 7 bases, and the junction held 8 bases outside the gene matches. The chain's CDR3 is CASSPSGTGSEKLFF. CDR3 in DNA: TGTGCCAGCAGCCCGTCCGGGACAGGGAGTGAAAAACTGTTTTTT.

This chain links TRBV20-1 with TRBJ2-3; 9 bases line up with TRBD2. Germline assignment: CDR1 DFQATT and CDR2 SNEGSKA (reference sequence). The J segment lost 0 bases and the V segment lost 3 bases, leaving 4 bases of the junction unmatched. The CDR3 is 15 amino acids. CDR3 in amino acids: CSASVAGESTDTQYF. CDR3 DNA sequence: TGCAGTGCTAGTGTAGCGGGAGAGAGCACAGATACGCAGTATTTT.

The rearrangement joins TRBV23-1 to TRBJ1-1, with 10 bases fitting TRBD1. TRBV23-1 is treated as an ORF (open reading frame) with a function not yet certain. The V gene end was trimmed by 5 bases and the J gene end by 1 base; junction bases not matched to a gene: 10. CDR3 size: 17 residues. The CDR3 bases are TGCGCCAGCAGTTTCCGTCAGACAGGGGGCAGGAACACTGAAGCTTTCTTT. As protein: CASSFRQTGGRNTEAFF.

The genes are TRBV5-1 and TRBJ2-5; the match to TRBD2 covers 7 bases. The germline gives CDR1 SGHRS, CDR2 YFSETQ. V dropped 2 bases and J dropped 5; count of bases not matched to a gene: 6. CDR3 length: 14 residues. The CDR3 DNA sequence: TGCGCCAGCAGCTTCTATGCGGGAGTGGAGACCCAGTACTTC. Protein sequence: CASSFYAGVETQYF.

As DNA, the CDR3 is TGTGCCAGCAGCCCCCGACAGGTTCTGGAAGGCTACACCTTC. Translation gives CASSPRQVLEGYTF. V usage is TRBV9 and J usage is TRBJ1-2, with D possibly TRBD1 on 6 matching bases. The germline V and J ends were trimmed by 4 bases and 8 bases, with 18 bases remaining between them. The CDR3 is 14 residues long. The V gene's germline CDR1 is SGDLS and CDR2 YYNGEE.

The J gene is TRBJ2-1, the V gene TRBV28; 11 bases are shared with TRBD2. The V gene end was trimmed by 2 bases and the J gene end by 5 bases; junction bases not matched to a gene: 8. Germline-derived CDR1 and CDR2 are MDHEN and SYDVKM. The CDR3 spans 17 residues. The CDR3 DNA sequence: TGTGCCAGCAGTTTAGTCCGGACTAGCGGGCTAAACAATGAGCAGTTCTTC. It specifies CASSLVRTSGLNNEQFF.